One sample yielded the 23 T cell receptor beta chains listed below, sequenced in a study of blood T cell repertoires in COVID-19. Measured with immunoSEQ multiplex PCR; TCRdb has only the in-frame clones, and not every one. This table has 140,000 to 150,000 clones, over 75% appearing once. Material for sequencing was PBMCs or T cells enriched from blood (not recorded which). These receptor sequences come from a woman between 25 and 40 years old with acute COVID-19.

The chain employs TRBV6-6 and TRBJ1-6; TRBD1 might be the D (6 bases). Deletions cut 6 bases from V and 7 bases from J, with 10 bases between. CDR3 length equals 13 residues. Germline lookup yields CDR1 MNHNY and CDR2 SVGAGI (reference sequence). CDR3 bases: TGTGCCAGCAGGAACAGGGACAATTCACCCCTCCACTTT. Translated: CASRNRDNSPLHF.

The genes are TRBV27 and TRBJ1-1; TRBD1 matches at 7 bases. The CDR3 has 12 amino acids. Germline values: CDR1 MNHEY, CDR2 SMNVEV (reference sequence). V lost 4 bases, J lost 4 bases, and 0 bases stayed unmatched. CDR3 loop: CASSYRGTEAFF. For the CDR3, the DNA is TGTGCCAGCAGTTACAGGGGCACTGAAGCTTTCTTT.

The chain combines TRBV7-9 with TRBJ2-2; possible D gene TRBD2, 5 bases. V was cut by 2 bases and J by 1 base, with 8 bases left in between. There are 15 residues in the CDR3. Germline V lookup: CDR1 SEHNR, CDR2 FQNEAQ (reference sequence). CDR3 sequence: CASSLREGNTGELFF. CDR3 nucleotides: TGTGCCAGCAGCTTAAGAGAGGGGAACACCGGGGAGCTGTTTTTT. Complete variable domain (other parts from reference TRBV7-9 and TRBJ2-2): DTGVSQNPRHKITKRGQNVTFRCDPISEHNRLYWYRQTLGQGPEFLTYFQNEAQLEKSRLLSDRFSAERPKGSFSTLEIQRTEQGDSAMYLCASSLREGNTGELFFGEGSRLTVL.

This sequence joins TRBV7-9 and TRBJ2-2; 7 nucleotides align to TRBD2. This CDR3 is built from 13 residues. With V trimmed by 11 bases and J by 3 bases, 6 bases remained unmatched. Germline values: CDR1 SEHNR, CDR2 FQNEAQ (reference sequence). CDR3 DNA: TGTGCCGCGAGTCGGGGGGACACCGGGGAGCTGTTTTTT. Translated, it gives CAASRGDTGELFF. The full variable domain, rest sourced from reference TRBV7-9 and TRBJ2-2, is DTGVSQNPRHKITKRGQNVTFRCDPISEHNRLYWYRQTLGQGPEFLTYFQNEAQLEKSRLLSDRFSAERPKGSFSTLEIQRTEQGDSAMYLCAASRGDTGELFFGEGSRLTVL.

The V call is TRBV12-3 or TRBV12-4, the J call TRBJ1-1, with TRBD1 identical over 8 bases. The CDR3 loop spans 12 amino acids. Trimming took 6 bases from V and 9 from J; bases not matched to a gene: 6. CDR3 amino acids: CASSLDRGQAFF. CDR3 DNA: TGTGCCAGCAGCCTCGACAGGGGCCAAGCTTTCTTT.

The chain recombines TRBV9 with TRBJ2-7; 14 bases align to TRBD2. Germline V gene lookup returns CDR1 SGDLS and CDR2 YYNGEE. The junction had 2 bases not matched to a gene; V was cut back by 3 bases and J by 3 bases. This CDR3 contains 15 residues. The DNA for the CDR3 is TGTGCCAGCAGCGCGGGACTAGCGGGAGACTACGAGCAGTACTTC. It translates to CASSAGLAGDYEQYF.

The genes are TRBV2 and TRBJ2-1, with TRBD2 identical over 8 bases. CDR1 is SNHLY, CDR2 FYNNEI, per germline. With V trimmed by 4 bases and J by 4 bases, 6 bases remained unmatched. The CDR3 loop spans 15 amino acids. CDR3 bases: TGTGCCAGCAGTGGCGCTAGCGGGTTTTACAATGAGCAGTTCTTC. Translation gives CASSGASGFYNEQFF.

The V and J genes are TRBV4-3 and TRBJ2-7; TRBD1 matches at 9 bases. This CDR3 has 17 residues. Germline assignment: CDR1 LGHNA and CDR2 YSLEER. V lost 3 bases and J lost 0; bases outside the gene matches: 9. The CDR3 spells CASSQEQGAPLSYEQYF. The CDR3 nucleotides read TGCGCCAGCAGCCAGGAACAGGGGGCTCCCCTCTCCTACGAGCAGTACTTC.

The chain combines TRBV20-1 with TRBJ1-2; D possibly corresponds to TRBD1 (6 bases). Deletions cut 3 bases from V and 10 bases from J, with 12 bases between. Per germline, CDR1 DFQATT and CDR2 SNEGSKA (reference sequence). This CDR3 comprises 11 residues. The CDR3, as DNA: TGCAGTGCTAGCGGTGGGACATTCTACACCTTC. Amino acids: CSASGGTFYTF.

This chain uses TRBV20-1 with TRBJ1-4; 10 bases match TRBD1. With V trimmed by 3 bases and J by 5 bases, 3 bases remained unmatched. The CDR3 is made up of 14 amino acids. The germline V gene has CDR1 DFQATT and CDR2 SNEGSKA (reference sequence). CDR3 coding DNA: TGCAGTGCTAGTGGGGACAGGGGAAATGAAAAACTGTTTTTT. It translates to CSASGDRGNEKLFF.

The chain uses TRBV5-4 and TRBJ2-2, with 9 nucleotides matching TRBD1. Germline CDR1 and CDR2: SGHNT and YYREEE (reference sequence). Losses at the gene ends were 4 bases for V and 6 bases for J; bases not matched to a gene: 13. The CDR3 runs to 17 residues. CDR3 coding DNA: TGTGCCAGCAGCCCTGGGGCCGGGACAGGGATCGCCGGGGAGCTGTTTTTT. This gives the protein CASSPGAGTGIAGELFF.

This chain links TRBV27 with TRBJ2-3; 7 bases align to TRBD2. Germline V gene sequence: CDR1 MNHEY, CDR2 SMNVEV (reference sequence). This CDR3 is built from 17 residues. Unmatched junction bases numbered 15, after V lost 5 bases and J lost 4 bases. CDR3 amino acids: CASSPLGGGVGSDTQYF. CDR3 in DNA: TGTGCCAGCAGTCCTCTGGGGGGGGGAGTCGGGTCAGATACGCAGTATTTT.

Only one count was recorded for this clone. The chain couples TRBV7-9 to TRBJ2-7, with a weak D call TRBD1 (6 bases). This CDR3 has 14 residues. V was trimmed by 5 bases and J by 0 bases, leaving 11 bases between them. CDR1 SEHNR and CDR2 FQNEAQ come from the germline V gene (reference sequence). The CDR3 spells CASSARDISYEQYF. The CDR3 nucleotides read TGTGCCAGCAGCGCCAGGGACATCTCCTACGAGCAGTACTTC.

The rearrangement uses TRBV7-9 and TRBJ2-1; D gene ambiguous. V was trimmed by 5 bases and J by 7 bases, leaving 9 bases between them. The CDR3 has 12 amino acids. From germline, CDR1 is SEHNR and CDR2 FQNEAQ (reference sequence). The CDR3 region has the DNA TGTGCCAGCAGCGCTAGAAGAAATGAGCAGTTCTTC. It specifies CASSARRNEQFF.

The rearrangement links TRBV7-8 to TRBJ1-6; perhaps TRBD1 as D (5 bases). Germline V CDR1 and CDR2: SGHVS, FQNEAQ. The CDR3 covers 16 residues. Trimming cost V 1 base and J 6 bases, with 13 bases left between them. CDR3 residues: CASSLGVGTANSPLHF. The CDR3 DNA sequence: TGTGCCAGCAGCTTAGGAGTCGGGACTGCTAATTCACCCCTCCACTTT.

The V gene is TRBV29-1, the J gene TRBJ1-5; no clear D. This CDR3 is 12 amino acids long. The V end was cut by 4 bases, the J end by 4 bases, with 8 bases between. Germline-derived CDR1 and CDR2 are SQVTM and ANQGSEA. CDR3 coding DNA: TGCAGCGTTGGCGCCCCGAATCAGCCCCAGCATTTT. It encodes CSVGAPNQPQHF.

The V and J genes are TRBV27 and TRBJ1-2; no firm D call. Germline CDR1 MNHEY, CDR2 SMNVEV (reference sequence). The CDR3 runs 13 residues. V was clipped by 6 bases and J by 2 bases, with 10 bases between them. The CDR3 DNA is TGTGCCAGCAGCCTTAGATCAAACTATGGCTACACCTTC. It translates to CASSLRSNYGYTF.

The chain employs TRBV19 and TRBJ1-2; D is perhaps TRBD1 (6 bases). The V end lost 5 bases, the J end lost 2 bases, and 6 bases lay between the germline ends. Germline-derived CDR1 and CDR2 are LNHDA and SQIVND (reference sequence). The CDR3 length is 12 residues. Here the CDR3 reads CASSGTNYGYTF. CDR3 sequence (DNA): TGTGCCAGTAGTGGGACAAACTATGGCTACACCTTC.

The V and J genes are TRBV4-3 and TRBJ2-7, with D tentatively TRBD2 (5 bases). Germline lookup yields CDR1 LGHNA and CDR2 YSLEER. V was cut by 1 base and J by 4 bases, with 8 bases left in between. The CDR3 is made up of 13 amino acids. DNA for the CDR3: TGCGCCAGCAGCCAAGGCCTAGCTTACGAGCAGTACTTC. Protein sequence: CASSQGLAYEQYF.

CDR3 protein: CASSHQKNTEAFF. The CDR3 DNA reads TGTGCCAGCAGCCATCAGAAAAACACTGAAGCTTTCTTT. The genes are TRBV3-1 (or the pseudogene TRBV3-2) and TRBJ1-1; the D is unclear. The CDR3 runs 13 residues. Germline values: CDR1 LGHDT, CDR2 YNNKEL (reference sequence). V dropped 3 bases and J dropped 2 bases, with 7 bases sitting between them.

This clone has only one observation. V gene TRBV9 combines with J gene TRBJ2-7, with 9 bases matching TRBD1. V gave up 4 bases and J gave up 4 bases; unmatched junction bases: 12. The CDR3 totals 16 residues. CDR1 SGDLS and CDR2 YYNGEE come from the germline V gene. CDR3 amino acids: CASSPRPGQGLYEQYF. The CDR3 region has the DNA TGTGCCAGCAGCCCTCGACCGGGACAGGGTTTATACGAGCAGTACTTC.

Comments on this clone: Other nucleotide sequences from this sample produce the same CDR3. This rearrangement joins TRBV20-1 to TRBJ1-5, with a possible D match to TRBD1 (6 bases). Germline V lookup: CDR1 DFQATT, CDR2 SNEGSKA (reference sequence). Trimming removed 3 bases from V and 4 bases from J, with 10 bases in between. The CDR3 loop spans 13 amino acids. CDR3 coding DNA: TGCAGTGCTAGTCAGGGGACAAATCAGCCCCAGCATTTT. It yields the protein CSASQGTNQPQHF.

This clone was picked up one time. The rearrangement links TRBV28 to TRBJ1-1; no reliable D call. The CDR3 sequence is 14 residues long. V lost 4 bases and J 7 bases, leaving 16 bases between the germline ends. CDR1 and CDR2 (germline): MDHEN, SYDVKM. CDR3 residues: CASSSPGLTIEAFF. As DNA, the CDR3 is TGTGCCAGCAGTTCACCTGGACTCACAATTGAAGCTTTCTTT.